The clone carrying this T cell receptor (beta chain) has just a few counts. TCRdb reprocessed the 5' RACE reads via MiXCR and lists one record per CDR3 protein. The table includes approximately 58,000 distinct CDR3 sequences, roughly 12% detected once. These data come from a study of early T cells in non-severe SARS-CoV-2 infection. In germline, CDR1 is MNHEY, CDR2 SVGAGI. With 2 bases clipped from V and 1 base from J, the junction kept 5 bases outside the gene matches. There are 15 residues in the CDR3. This chain connects TRBV6-5 to TRBJ2-7, with 7 bases that match TRBD1. The sequences come from whole blood, collected at baseline. The TCR sequence derives from an adult who was a healthcare worker with PCR-confirmed SARS-CoV-2 infection or an uninfected control (not recorded which). Written as DNA, the CDR3 is TGTGCCAGCAGTTACGTCGGGACAGCTTCCTACGAGCAGTACTTC. Protein sequence: CASSYVGTASYEQYF.